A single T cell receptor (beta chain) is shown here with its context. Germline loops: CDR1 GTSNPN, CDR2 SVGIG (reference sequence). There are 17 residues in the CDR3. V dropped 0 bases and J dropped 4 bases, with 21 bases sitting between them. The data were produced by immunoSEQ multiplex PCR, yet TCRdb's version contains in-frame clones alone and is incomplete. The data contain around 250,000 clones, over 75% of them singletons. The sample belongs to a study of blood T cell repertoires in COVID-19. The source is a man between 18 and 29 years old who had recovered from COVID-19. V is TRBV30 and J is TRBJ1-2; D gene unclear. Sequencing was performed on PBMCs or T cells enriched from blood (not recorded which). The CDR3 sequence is CAWSVLNGVVGGYGYTF. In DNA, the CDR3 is TGTGCCTGGAGTGTACTTAACGGGGTTGTGGGCGGCTATGGCTACACCTTC. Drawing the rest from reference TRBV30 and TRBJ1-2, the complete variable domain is SQTIHQWPATLVQPVGSPLSLECTVEGTSNPNLYWYRQAAGRGLQLLFYSVGIGQISSEVPQNLSASRPQDRQFILSSKKLLLSDSGFYLCAWSVLNGVVGGYGYTFGSGTRLTVV.